This TCR beta chain was sequenced for a study of beta chain features in type 1 diabetes. This clone was counted between two and nine times. Its antigen is still unknown. General observations from the study: For Type 1 diabetes patients, all four CD4+ subsets carried TCRB CDR3s that were moderately but significantly shorter.

What was sequenced were expressed TCRB transcripts, since all of the isolated RNA had been reverse transcribed. The table came from immunoSEQ multiplex PCR; TCRdb's copy has only in-frame clones and leaves some out. The sample lists roughly 150,000 clones, about 9% occurring once. Germline V CDR1 and CDR2: SNHLY, FYNNEI. The germline V and J ends were trimmed by 6 bases and 1 base, with 6 bases remaining between them. The CDR3 covers 12 residues. This sequence was found in a woman aged 25 to 39 with type 1 diabetes. The material sequenced was central memory CD4+ T cells from blood. The genes are TRBV2 and TRBJ1-1; D uncertain. The CDR3 protein is CASSGGNTEAFF. CDR3 DNA sequence: TGTGCCAGCAGCGGAGGGAACACTGAAGCTTTCTTT.